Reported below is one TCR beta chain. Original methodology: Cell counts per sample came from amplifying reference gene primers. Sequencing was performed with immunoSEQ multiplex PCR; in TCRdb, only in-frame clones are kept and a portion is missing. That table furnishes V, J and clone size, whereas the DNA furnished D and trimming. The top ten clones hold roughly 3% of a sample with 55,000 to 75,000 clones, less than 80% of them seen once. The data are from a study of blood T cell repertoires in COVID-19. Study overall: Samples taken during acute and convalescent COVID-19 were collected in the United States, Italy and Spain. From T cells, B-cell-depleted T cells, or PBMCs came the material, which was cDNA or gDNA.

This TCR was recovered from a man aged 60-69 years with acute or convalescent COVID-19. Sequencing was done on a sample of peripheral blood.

DNA for the CDR3: TGCAGCGTTGAAGATCCCCAGGAGGGTGAAAAACTGTTTTTT. Protein: CSVEDPQEGEKLFF. The chain couples TRBV29-1 to TRBJ1-4; D not resolved. The ends were cut back, 0 bases at V and 7 bases at J, with 12 bases in the middle. The CDR3 length is 14 residues. The germline V gene encodes CDR1 SQVTM and CDR2 ANQGSEA.